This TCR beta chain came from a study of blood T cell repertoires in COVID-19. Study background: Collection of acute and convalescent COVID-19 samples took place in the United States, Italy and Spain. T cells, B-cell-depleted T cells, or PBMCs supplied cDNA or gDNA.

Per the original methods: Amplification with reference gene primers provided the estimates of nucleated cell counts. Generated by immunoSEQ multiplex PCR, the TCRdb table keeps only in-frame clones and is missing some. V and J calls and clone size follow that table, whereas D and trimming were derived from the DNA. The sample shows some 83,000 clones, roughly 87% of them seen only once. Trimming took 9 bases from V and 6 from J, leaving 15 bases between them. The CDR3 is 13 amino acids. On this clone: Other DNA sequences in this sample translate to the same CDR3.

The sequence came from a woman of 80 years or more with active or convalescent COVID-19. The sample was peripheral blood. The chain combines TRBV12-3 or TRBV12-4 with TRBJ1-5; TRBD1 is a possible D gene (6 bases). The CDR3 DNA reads TGTGCCAGTAGCACAGGGTCGGTTCAGCCCCAGCATTTT. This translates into CASSTGSVQPQHF.